The present T cell receptor beta chain was sequenced within a study of blood T cell repertoires in COVID-19. The CDR3 is 16 amino acids. TCRdb's table, derived via immunoSEQ multiplex PCR, lists solely in-frame clones and lacks some. The table shows some 460,000 clones, with about nine tenths occurring only once. The sequenced material came from PBMCs or T cells enriched from blood (not recorded which). V and J are TRBV21-1 and TRBJ2-1; the DNA was not used to check the table's D call, TRBD1. TRBV21-1 is a listed pseudogene. The TCR was taken from a young woman who had recovered from COVID-19. The CDR3 DNA reads TGTGCCAGCAGCCCTAGGACAGTAACGGGAAACAATGAGCAGTTCTTC. Translating it yields CASSPRTVTGNNEQFF.